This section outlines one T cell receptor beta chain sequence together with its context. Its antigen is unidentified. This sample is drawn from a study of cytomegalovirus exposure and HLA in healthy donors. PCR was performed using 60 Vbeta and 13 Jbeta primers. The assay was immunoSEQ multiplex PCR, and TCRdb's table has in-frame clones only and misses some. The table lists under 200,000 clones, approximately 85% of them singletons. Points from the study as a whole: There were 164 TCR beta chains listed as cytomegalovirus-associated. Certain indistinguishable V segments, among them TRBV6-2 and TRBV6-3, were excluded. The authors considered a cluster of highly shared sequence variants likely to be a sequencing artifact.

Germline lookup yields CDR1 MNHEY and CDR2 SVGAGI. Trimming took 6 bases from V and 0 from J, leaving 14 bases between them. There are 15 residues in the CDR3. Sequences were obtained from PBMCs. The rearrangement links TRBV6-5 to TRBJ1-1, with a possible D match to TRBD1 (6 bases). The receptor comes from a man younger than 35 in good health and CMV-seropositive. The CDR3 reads CASRLRTALNTEAFF. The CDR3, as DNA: TGTGCCAGCAGGCTAAGGACAGCTTTGAACACTGAAGCTTTCTTT.